This TCR beta chain was sequenced during a study of cytomegalovirus exposure and HLA in healthy donors. PCR used 60 Vbeta primers and 13 Jbeta primers. Sequencing was performed with immunoSEQ multiplex PCR; in TCRdb, only in-frame clones are kept and a portion is missing. The repertoire holds around 130,000 clones, with approximately 80% as singletons. The CDR3 consists of 14 residues. Germline V lookup: CDR1 SGHRS, CDR2 YFSETQ. V was clipped by 2 bases and J by 4 bases, with 13 bases between them. The source is a girl aged 2 to 10 in good health and CMV-seronegative. The rearrangement links TRBV5-1 to TRBJ2-7; D perhaps matches TRBD2 (5 bases). Sequenced sample: PBMCs. The CDR3 DNA sequence: TGCGCCAGCAGCTTCCGCGGGCAGCCATACGAGCAGTACTTC. Residues: CASSFRGQPYEQYF.